Listed here are 22 T cell receptor beta chains from one sample, sequenced in a study of blood T cell repertoires in COVID-19. Measured with immunoSEQ multiplex PCR; TCRdb has only the in-frame clones, and not every one. Seen here are about 310,000 clones, roughly 88% observed once, and the top ten hold roughly 2.3%. Sequenced: PBMCs or T cells enriched from blood (not recorded which). The receptors originated from a young man who had recovered from COVID-19.

This clone was observed a few times. The rearrangement uses TRBV4-3 and TRBJ2-6; tentatively, D is TRBD1 (6 bases). Per the germline V gene, CDR1 is LGHNA and CDR2 is YSLEER. There are 17 residues in the CDR3. The V gene lost 5 bases and the J gene lost 0 bases, with 14 bases spanning the gap. The CDR3 sequence is CASSGGASSSGANVLTF. For the CDR3, the DNA is TGCGCCAGCAGCGGGGGCGCCAGCTCCTCTGGGGCCAACGTCCTGACTTTC.

A few counts support this clone. The V gene is TRBV2, the J gene TRBJ1-6, with D possibly being TRBD1 (6 bases). CDR1 SNHLY and CDR2 FYNNEI come from the germline V gene. The CDR3 contains 16 residues. Trimming cost V 6 bases and J 7 bases, with 19 bases left between them. CDR3 bases: TGTGCCAGCAGGATATCGACAGGAGGTCGGAATTCACCCCTCCACTTT. It is translated as CASRISTGGRNSPLHF. Based on the CDR3 plus reference TRBV2 and TRBJ1-6, the full variable domain is EPEVTQTPSHQVTQMGQEVILRCVPISNHLYFYWYRQILGQKVEFLVSFYNNEISEKSEIFDDQFSVERPDGSNFTLKIRSTKLEDSAMYFCASRISTGGRNSPLHFGNGTRLTVT.

The chain combines TRBV7-9 with TRBJ2-1; 13 positions match TRBD2. Germline V gene lookup returns CDR1 SEHNR and CDR2 FQNEAQ (reference sequence). V dropped 0 bases and J dropped 0; count of bases not matched to a gene: 2. The CDR3 totals 18 residues. Written as DNA, the CDR3 is TGTGCCAGCAGCTTAGCCCGGACTAGCGGGAGCTCCTACAATGAGCAGTTCTTC. Translated: CASSLARTSGSSYNEQFF.

The chain links TRBV6-4 to TRBJ1-1, with 8 bases that match TRBD1. Germline trimming cut 9 bases from V and 2 bases from J; bases unmatched to any gene: 5. The germline V gene has CDR1 MRHNA and CDR2 SNTAGT. This CDR3 is 13 amino acids long. This CDR3 is CARRQGFNTEAFF. The DNA of the CDR3 is TGTGCCAGAAGACAGGGGTTCAACACTGAAGCTTTCTTT.

V usage is TRBV30 and J usage is TRBJ1-5; D is possibly TRBD1 (5 bases). Germline CDR1 reads GTSNPN; CDR2 reads SVGIG (reference sequence). The CDR3 contains 13 residues. Trimming pared 3 bases from V and 4 bases from J, leaving 10 bases between. The chain's CDR3 is CAWSSRANQPQHF. The CDR3 region has the DNA TGTGCCTGGAGCAGCAGGGCAAATCAGCCCCAGCATTTT.

V gene TRBV6-5 combines with J gene TRBJ2-7; 12 nucleotides align to TRBD1. CDR3 length equals 16 residues. The germline CDR1 and CDR2 sequences are MNHEY and SVGAGI. J gave up 8 bases and V 4 bases, and 12 bases lay outside the gene matches. As DNA, the CDR3 is TGTGCCAGCAGTTCCATCGGAGGGACAGGGGGCGCTAAGCAGTACTTC. This encodes CASSSIGGTGGAKQYF.

This chain links TRBV5-6 with TRBJ2-2, with 7 nucleotides matching TRBD1. Trimming removed 0 bases from V and 5 bases from J; junction bases left unmatched: 7. This CDR3 has 16 residues. CDR1 is SGHDT, CDR2 YYEEEE, per germline. CDR3 in amino acids: CASSLDPTGMTGELFF. Written as DNA, the CDR3 is TGTGCCAGCAGCTTGGATCCGACAGGGATGACCGGGGAGCTGTTTTTT.

The V and J genes are TRBV18 and TRBJ2-7; TRBD1 aligns across 7 bases. Germline lookup yields CDR1 KGHSH and CDR2 LQKENI. The length of the CDR3 is 14 residues. Trimming took 4 bases from V and 7 from J; bases not matched to a gene: 10. The CDR3 region has the DNA TGTGCCAGCTCACGGCGGACAGGCTCGGGGGAGCAGTACTTC. Its translation is CASSRRTGSGEQYF.

The CDR3 protein is CASSVSRGEEDTQYF. The CDR3 DNA reads as TGTGCCAGCAGCGTAAGCCGGGGGGAGGAAGATACGCAGTATTTT. The chain carries TRBV9 and TRBJ2-3; 7 bases line up with TRBD2. The CDR3 has 15 amino acids. The germline CDR1 and CDR2 sequences are SGDLS and YYNGEE. The V segment lost 1 base and the J segment 5 bases; nucleotides outside the gene matches: 7.

This rearrangement joins TRBV5-4 to TRBJ1-2, with 9 bases lining up with TRBD1. The CDR3 contains 15 residues. With V trimmed by 4 bases and J by 4 bases, 8 bases remained unmatched. Germline V gives CDR1 SGHNT, CDR2 YYREEE (reference sequence). DNA for the CDR3: TGTGCCAGCAGCGGAGGACAGGGGCTGAGCTATGGCTACACCTTC. It encodes CASSGGQGLSYGYTF.

The V and J genes are TRBV2 and TRBJ1-6, with 7 positions matching TRBD1. The junction had 9 bases not matched to a gene; V was cut back by 6 bases and J by 7 bases. The CDR3 is made up of 15 amino acids. Germline V CDR1 and CDR2: SNHLY, FYNNEI. This chain's CDR3 is CASRTRQGPNSPLHF. The CDR3, as DNA: TGTGCCAGCAGGACTCGACAGGGCCCGAATTCACCCCTCCACTTT.

The gene calls are TRBV11-2 and TRBJ2-7; 7 positions agree with TRBD1. From germline, CDR1 is SGHAT and CDR2 FQNNGV. The CDR3 contains 13 residues. V was clipped by 5 bases and J by 9 bases; unmatched bases: 10. CDR3 DNA: TGTGCCAGCAGCCCCGGACAGGCAGAAGGGCAGTACTTC. It yields the protein CASSPGQAEGQYF.

CDR3 protein: CASSLERGAGNTIYF. The CDR3 DNA reads TGTGCCAGCAGCTTGGAACGGGGAGCTGGAAACACCATATATTTT. V and J are TRBV5-6 and TRBJ1-3; no clear D gene. The CDR3 extends over 15 amino acids. The V end was cut by 0 bases, the J end by 2 bases, with 9 bases between. Germline loops: CDR1 SGHDT, CDR2 YYEEEE.

This chain links TRBV18 with TRBJ2-4; possible D gene TRBD1, 5 bases. Trimming took 4 bases from V and 8 from J, leaving 12 bases between them. The V gene's germline CDR1 is KGHSH and CDR2 LQKENI. There are 13 residues in the CDR3. CDR3 amino acids: CASSLRRADIQYF. The CDR3 nucleotides are TGTGCCAGCTCACTCCGCAGGGCGGACATTCAGTACTTC.

This clone was seen more than once but under ten times. The chain is built from TRBV4-2 and TRBJ2-3; no clear D. The germline gives CDR1 LGHNA, CDR2 YNFKEQ. CDR3 length equals 14 residues. Between the trimmed V and J ends, which lost 0 bases and 5 bases, there was a span of 9 bases. CDR3 amino acids: CASSQEPPGDTQYF. CDR3 sequence (DNA): TGTGCCAGCAGCCAAGAGCCCCCAGGAGATACGCAGTATTTT.

Details on this clone: The sample contains more than one DNA sequence encoding this CDR3. This sequence joins TRBV7-2 and TRBJ2-7, with 9 bases identical to TRBD1. J lost 3 bases, V lost 5 bases, and 5 bases had no gene match. Germline CDR1 SGHTA, CDR2 FQGNSA. The CDR3 is 14 residues long. The CDR3: CASSPRDRVYEQYF. The CDR3 DNA follows: TGTGCCAGCAGCCCACGGGACAGGGTCTACGAGCAGTACTTC.

In this sample, this clone turned up a few times. The chain uses TRBV5-1 and TRBJ2-1; a weak D match, TRBD1 (5 bases). The CDR3 is 16 amino acids. Germline CDR1 is SGHRS and CDR2 is YFSETQ. V lost 4 bases and J lost 7, with 21 bases in between. CDR3 protein: CASSGHPGLKGNEQFF. The DNA of the CDR3 is TGCGCCAGCAGCGGGCATCCGGGCCTAAAGGGGAATGAGCAGTTCTTC.

The V and J genes are TRBV24-1 and TRBJ1-2; D gene uncertain. CDR1 is KGHDR, CDR2 SFDVKD, per germline. V was cut by 3 bases and J by 8 bases, with 12 bases left in between. The CDR3 extends over 13 amino acids. CDR3 protein: CATSDKGSWGYTF. CDR3 nucleotide sequence: TGTGCCACCAGTGATAAAGGGAGCTGGGGCTACACCTTC.

This clone turned up a few times. The chain has TRBV7-9 and TRBJ2-7; TRBD1 matches at 8 bases. CDR1 and CDR2 (germline): SEHNR, FQNEAQ (reference sequence). The ends lost 4 bases at V and 1 base at J; junction bases unmatched: 3. The CDR3 runs 14 residues. The CDR3 nucleotides read TGTGCCAGCAGCTCCGGGACAGGATCCTACGAGCAGTACTTC. It yields the protein CASSSGTGSYEQYF.

The chain uses TRBV5-1 and TRBJ2-3; 12 bases line up with TRBD2. The CDR3 runs 15 residues. Per the germline V gene, CDR1 is SGHRS and CDR2 is YFSETQ. The ends lost 3 bases at V and 4 bases at J; junction bases unmatched: 3. CDR3 bases: TGCGCCAGCAGCTCCTGGACTAGCGGGGCAGATACGCAGTATTTT. Translation: CASSSWTSGADTQYF.

V is TRBV27 and J is TRBJ2-1; D remains ambiguous. This CDR3 has 12 amino acids. The V gene's germline CDR1 is MNHEY and CDR2 SMNVEV (reference sequence). Trimming shortened V by 5 bases and J by 0 bases, and 2 bases separated the two germline ends. DNA of the CDR3: TGTGCCAGCAGTCTCTCCTACAATGAGCAGTTCTTC. This gives the protein CASSLSYNEQFF.

The chain carries TRBV9 and TRBJ2-1; D uncertain. The CDR3 loop spans 16 amino acids. Germline CDR1 reads SGDLS; CDR2 reads YYNGEE. V was cut by 4 bases and J by 2 bases, with 16 bases left in between. The CDR3 sequence is CASSPSPRVTYNEQFF. The CDR3 DNA follows: TGTGCCAGCAGCCCCTCCCCCCGTGTAACCTACAATGAGCAGTTCTTC. The whole variable domain, filled in from reference TRBV9 and TRBJ2-1, reads DSGVTQTPKHLITATGQRVTLRCSPRSGDLSVYWYQQSLDQGLQFLIQYYNGEERAKGNILERFSAQQFPDLHSELNLSSLELGDSALYFCASSPSPRVTYNEQFFGPGTRLTVL.